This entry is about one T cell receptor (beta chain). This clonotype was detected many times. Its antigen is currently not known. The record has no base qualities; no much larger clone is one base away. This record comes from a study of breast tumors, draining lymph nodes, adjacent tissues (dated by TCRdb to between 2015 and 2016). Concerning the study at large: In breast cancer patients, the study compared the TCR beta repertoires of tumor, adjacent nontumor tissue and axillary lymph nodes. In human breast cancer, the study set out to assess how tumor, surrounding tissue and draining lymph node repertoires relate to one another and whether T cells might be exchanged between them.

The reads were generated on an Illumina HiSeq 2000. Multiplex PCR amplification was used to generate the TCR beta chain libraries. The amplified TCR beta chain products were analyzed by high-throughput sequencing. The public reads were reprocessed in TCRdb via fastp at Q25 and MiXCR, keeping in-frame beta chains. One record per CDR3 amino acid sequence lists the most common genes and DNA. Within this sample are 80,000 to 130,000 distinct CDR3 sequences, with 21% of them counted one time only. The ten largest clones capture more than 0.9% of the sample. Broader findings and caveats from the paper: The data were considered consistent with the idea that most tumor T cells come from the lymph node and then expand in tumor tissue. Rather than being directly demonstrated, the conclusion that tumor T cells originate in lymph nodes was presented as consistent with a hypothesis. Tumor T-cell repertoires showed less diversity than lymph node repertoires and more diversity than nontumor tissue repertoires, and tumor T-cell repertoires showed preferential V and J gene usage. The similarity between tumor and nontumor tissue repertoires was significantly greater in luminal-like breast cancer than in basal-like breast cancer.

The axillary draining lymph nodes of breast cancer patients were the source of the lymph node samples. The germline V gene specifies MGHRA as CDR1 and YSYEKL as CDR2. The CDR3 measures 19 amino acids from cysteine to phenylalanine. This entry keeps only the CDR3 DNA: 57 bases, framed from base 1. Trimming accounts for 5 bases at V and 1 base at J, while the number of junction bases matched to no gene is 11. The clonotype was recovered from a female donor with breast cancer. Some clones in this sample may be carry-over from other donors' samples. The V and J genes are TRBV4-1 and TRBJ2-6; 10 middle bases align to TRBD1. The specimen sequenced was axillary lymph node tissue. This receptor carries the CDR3 CASSYRDRGFESGANVLTF. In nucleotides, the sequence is TGCGCCAGCAGCTACCGGGACAGGGGATTCGAATCTGGGGCCAACGTCCTGACTTTC.